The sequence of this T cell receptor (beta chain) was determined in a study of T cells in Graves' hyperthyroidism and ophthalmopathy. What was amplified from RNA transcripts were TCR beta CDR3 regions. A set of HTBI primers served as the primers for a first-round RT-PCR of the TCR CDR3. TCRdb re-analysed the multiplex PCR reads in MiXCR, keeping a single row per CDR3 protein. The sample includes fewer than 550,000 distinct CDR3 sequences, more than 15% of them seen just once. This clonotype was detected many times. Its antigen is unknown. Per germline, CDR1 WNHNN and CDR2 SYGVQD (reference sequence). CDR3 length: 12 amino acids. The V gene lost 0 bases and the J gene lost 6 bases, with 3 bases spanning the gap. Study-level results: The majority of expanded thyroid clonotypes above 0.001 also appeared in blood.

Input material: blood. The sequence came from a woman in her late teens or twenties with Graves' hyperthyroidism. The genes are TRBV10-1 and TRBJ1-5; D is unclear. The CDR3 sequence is CASSESGQPQHF. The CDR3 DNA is TGCGCCAGCAGTGAGTCGGGTCAGCCCCAGCATTTT.